The 8 T cell receptor beta chains given below trace back to one sample, sequenced in a study of vaccination and CD4 T cells after COVID-19. The Oncomine TCR Beta short-read assay generated sequence data from the DNA of cultured CD4+ T cells. Each CDR3 protein is one row after TCRdb ran MiXCR on the PCR reads. The table records approximately 18,000 distinct CDR3 sequences, about 54% of them present only once. Treatment indicated: approximately 11-day PBMC culture with coronavirus spike peptide pools or control peptides (ViraFEST assay). No cognate antigen is known for these TCRs. The sequencing input was CD4+ T cells from blood, cultured in vitro. The source is a human donor who had recovered from COVID-19.

The rearrangement links TRBV4-1 to TRBJ1-5; 9 bases are a match to TRBD1. Germline CDR1 is MGHRA and CDR2 is YSYEKL. This CDR3 contains 16 residues. V lost 4 bases, J lost 7 bases, and 11 bases stayed unmatched. CDR3 nucleotide sequence: TGCGCCAGCAGCCTGAGCCACGGACAGGGGCCGCAGCCCCAGCATTTT. Translated: CASSLSHGQGPQPQHF.

This rearrangement joins TRBV7-9 to TRBJ2-1; 9 nucleotides align to TRBD1. The CDR3 is 15 amino acids. V was pared by 5 bases and J by 3 bases, with 5 bases of the junction left unmatched. CDR1 is SEHNR and CDR2 is FQNEAQ in the germline V gene (reference sequence). The CDR3 is CASSPRDRVYNEQFF. As DNA, the CDR3 is TGTGCCAGCAGCCCGCGGGACAGGGTCTACAATGAGCAGTTCTTC.

The rearrangement uses TRBV10-3 and TRBJ2-7; D is perhaps TRBD1 (5 bases). Trimming cost V 5 bases and J 3 bases, with 14 bases left between them. The CDR3 has 14 residues. Germline V gene sequence: CDR1 ENHRY, CDR2 SYGVKD. In DNA, the CDR3 is TGTGCCATCAGTAATCCCCGAGACAGCTACGAGCAGTACTTC. This translates into CAISNPRDSYEQYF.

This clonotype was picked up a small number of times. One end of the junction is discordant with germline, which a read error may explain. This rearrangement joins TRBV6-2 or TRBV6-3 to TRBJ1-2; maybe TRBD1 (5 bases). The V gene's germline CDR1 is MNHEY and CDR2 SVGEGT. CDR3 size: 11 residues. The CDR3 reads CASSQGTRKDF. The DNA for the CDR3 is TGTGCCAGCAGCCAAGGGACTAGAAAAGACTTC.

The chain carries TRBV19 and TRBJ1-6; D gene unclear. There are 17 residues in the CDR3. Trimming cost V 6 bases and J 0 bases, with 15 bases left between them. Looked up from germline, CDR1 is LNHDA and CDR2 is SQIVND (reference sequence). The CDR3 protein is CASSRADRSSYNSPLHF. The DNA for the CDR3 is TGTGCCAGTAGCCGAGCGGACCGGAGCTCCTATAATTCACCCCTCCACTTT.

This sequence joins TRBV11-3 and TRBJ2-5; weak D call: TRBD2 (7 bases). CDR3 length: 15 amino acids. Trimming pared 0 bases from V and 3 bases from J, leaving 11 bases between. The V gene's germline CDR1 is SGHNT and CDR2 YENEEA. This CDR3 reads CASSLEGGGEETQYF. The CDR3 coding sequence is TGTGCCAGCAGCTTAGAAGGGGGGGGTGAAGAGACCCAGTACTTC.

The chain employs TRBV6-2 or TRBV6-3 and TRBJ1-5, with TRBD1 matching over 8 bases. The germline gives CDR1 MNHEY, CDR2 SVGEGT. V dropped 8 bases and J dropped 3; count of bases not matched to a gene: 6. The CDR3 has 14 amino acids. CDR3: CASSRDRFNQPQHF. The CDR3 nucleotides are TGTGCCAGCTCCCGGGACAGGTTCAATCAGCCCCAGCATTTT.

This clonotype was recorded a few times. This rearrangement joins TRBV6-1 to TRBJ1-2; perhaps TRBD1 as D (6 bases). CDR1 is MNHNS, CDR2 SASEGT, per germline. Trimming removed 6 bases at V and 3 bases at J, with 11 bases between. The CDR3 length is 13 residues. CDR3 nucleotides: TGTGCCAGCAGGCCACAGGGTGACTATGGCTACACCTTC. Protein product: CASRPQGDYGYTF.